This T cell receptor beta chain was captured by sequencing in a study of tumor-infiltrating lymphocytes in oesophageal squamous cell carcinoma. CDR1 is SGHTA and CDR2 is FQGNSA in the germline V gene. Trimming removed 3 bases from V and 5 bases from J; junction bases left unmatched: 9. The CDR3 consists of 15 residues. From the PCR reads, TCRdb called clonotypes with MiXCR, one entry per CDR3 protein. The sample carries 15,000 to 20,000 distinct CDR3 sequences, approximately 39% recorded once. The TCR comes from a female donor with esophageal squamous cell carcinoma. Sequencing was performed on normal esophageal tissue next to the tumor. The rearrangement joins TRBV7-2 to TRBJ2-5; 7 bases match TRBD1. CDR3 in DNA: TGTGCCAGCAGCTTGCGACAGGGACCCTCCGAGACCCAGTACTTC. Its protein product is CASSLRQGPSETQYF.